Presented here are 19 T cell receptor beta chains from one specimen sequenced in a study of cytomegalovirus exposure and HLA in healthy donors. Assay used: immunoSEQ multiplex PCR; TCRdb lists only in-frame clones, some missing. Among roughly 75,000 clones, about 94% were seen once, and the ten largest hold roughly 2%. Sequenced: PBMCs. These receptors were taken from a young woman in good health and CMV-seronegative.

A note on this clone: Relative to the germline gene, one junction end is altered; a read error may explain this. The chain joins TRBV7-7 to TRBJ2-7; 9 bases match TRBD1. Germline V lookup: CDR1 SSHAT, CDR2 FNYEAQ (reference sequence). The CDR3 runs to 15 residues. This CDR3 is CASSLGQGPTYEQYF. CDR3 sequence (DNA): TGTGCTAGCAGCTTGGGACAGGGCCCAACCTACGAGCAGTACTTC.

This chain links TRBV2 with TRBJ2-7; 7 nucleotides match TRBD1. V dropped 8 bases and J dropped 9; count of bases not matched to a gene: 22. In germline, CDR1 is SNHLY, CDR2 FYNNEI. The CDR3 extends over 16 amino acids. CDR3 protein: CASHRGVGAVRSWQYF. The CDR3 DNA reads TGTGCCAGCCACAGGGGCGTCGGTGCGGTCCGGAGTTGGCAGTACTTC.

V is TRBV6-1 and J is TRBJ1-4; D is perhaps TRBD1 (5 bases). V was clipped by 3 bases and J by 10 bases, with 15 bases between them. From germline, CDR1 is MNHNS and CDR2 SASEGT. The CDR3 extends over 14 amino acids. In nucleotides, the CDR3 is TGTGCCAGCAGTGATGGGGGAGCGGGCGGAAAACTGTTTTTT. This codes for CASSDGGAGGKLFF.

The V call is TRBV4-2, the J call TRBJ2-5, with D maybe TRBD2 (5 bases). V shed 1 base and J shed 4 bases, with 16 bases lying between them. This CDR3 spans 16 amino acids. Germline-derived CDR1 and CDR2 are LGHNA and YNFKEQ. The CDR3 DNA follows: TGTGCCAGCAGCCAAGGAGTAGGCGCGGGTATAGAGACCCAGTACTTC. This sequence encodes CASSQGVGAGIETQYF.

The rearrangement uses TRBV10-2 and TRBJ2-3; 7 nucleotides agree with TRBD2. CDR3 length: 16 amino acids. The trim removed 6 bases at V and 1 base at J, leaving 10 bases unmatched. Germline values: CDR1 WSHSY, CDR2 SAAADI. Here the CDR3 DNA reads TGCGCCAGCAGGAAATTTAGCGGGTCGCGCACAGATACGCAGTATTTT. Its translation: CASRKFSGSRTDTQYF.

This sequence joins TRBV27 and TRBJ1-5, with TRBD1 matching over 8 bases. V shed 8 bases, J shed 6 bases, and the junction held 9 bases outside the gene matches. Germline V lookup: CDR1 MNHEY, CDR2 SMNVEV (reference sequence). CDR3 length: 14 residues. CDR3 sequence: CASRDRGWTQPQHF. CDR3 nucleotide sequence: TGTGCCAGCCGAGACAGGGGTTGGACTCAGCCCCAGCATTTT.

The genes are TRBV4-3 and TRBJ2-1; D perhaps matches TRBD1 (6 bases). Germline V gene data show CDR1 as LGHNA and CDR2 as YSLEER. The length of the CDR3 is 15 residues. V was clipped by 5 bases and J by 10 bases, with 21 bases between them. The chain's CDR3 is CASSSTGNNSPEQFF. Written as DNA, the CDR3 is TGCGCCAGCAGCTCAACAGGGAACAATTCTCCCGAGCAGTTCTTC.

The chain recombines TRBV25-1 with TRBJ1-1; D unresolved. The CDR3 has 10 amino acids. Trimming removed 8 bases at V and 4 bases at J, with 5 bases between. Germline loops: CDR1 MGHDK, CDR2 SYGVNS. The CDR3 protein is CASRGTEAFF. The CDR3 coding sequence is TGTGCCAGCCGAGGCACTGAAGCTTTCTTT.

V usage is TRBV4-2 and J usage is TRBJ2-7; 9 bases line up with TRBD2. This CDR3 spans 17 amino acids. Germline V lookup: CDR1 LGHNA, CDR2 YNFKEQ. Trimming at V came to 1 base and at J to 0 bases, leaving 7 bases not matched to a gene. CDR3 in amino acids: CASSQGISGGLSYEQYF. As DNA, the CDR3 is TGTGCCAGCAGCCAAGGGATAAGCGGGGGGCTCTCCTACGAGCAGTACTTC.

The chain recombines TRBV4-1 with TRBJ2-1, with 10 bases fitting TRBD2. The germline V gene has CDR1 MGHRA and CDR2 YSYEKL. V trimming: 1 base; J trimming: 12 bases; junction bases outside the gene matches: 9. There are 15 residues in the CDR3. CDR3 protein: CASSQGSGGKMGQFF. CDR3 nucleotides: TGCGCCAGCAGCCAAGGTAGCGGGGGGAAGATGGGGCAGTTCTTC.

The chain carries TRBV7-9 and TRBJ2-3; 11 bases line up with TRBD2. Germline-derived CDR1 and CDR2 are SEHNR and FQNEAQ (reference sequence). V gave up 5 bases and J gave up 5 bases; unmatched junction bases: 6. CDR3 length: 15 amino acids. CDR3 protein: CASSGSGRAEDTQYF. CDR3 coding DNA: TGTGCCAGCAGCGGTAGCGGGAGGGCGGAAGATACGCAGTATTTT.

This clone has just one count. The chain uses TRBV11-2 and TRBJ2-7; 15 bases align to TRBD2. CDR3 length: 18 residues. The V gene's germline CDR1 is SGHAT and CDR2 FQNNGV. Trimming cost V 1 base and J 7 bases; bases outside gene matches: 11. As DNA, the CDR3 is TGTGCCAGCAGCTTAGGCCCGGGACTAGCGGGAGGACGTAGGGAGCAGTACTTC. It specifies CASSLGPGLAGGRREQYF.

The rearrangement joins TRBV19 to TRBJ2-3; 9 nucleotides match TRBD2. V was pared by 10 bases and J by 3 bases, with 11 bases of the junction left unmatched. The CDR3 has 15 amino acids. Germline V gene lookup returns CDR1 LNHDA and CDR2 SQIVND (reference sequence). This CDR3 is CATSSGTSRTDTQYF. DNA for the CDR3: TGTGCCACAAGCTCCGGGACTAGCAGGACAGATACGCAGTATTTT.

The CDR3: CASSFGYSYEQYF. CDR3 DNA: TGTGCCAGCAGTTTCGGGTATTCCTACGAGCAGTACTTC. This rearrangement joins TRBV27 to TRBJ2-7; D is undetermined. CDR3 size: 13 residues. Germline CDR1 reads MNHEY; CDR2 reads SMNVEV (reference sequence). V was pared by 3 bases and J by 1 base, with 7 bases between.

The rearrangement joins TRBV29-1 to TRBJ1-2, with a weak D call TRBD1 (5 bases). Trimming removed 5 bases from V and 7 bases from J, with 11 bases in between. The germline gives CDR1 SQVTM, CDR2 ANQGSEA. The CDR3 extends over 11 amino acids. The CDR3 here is CSVRGDGGYTF. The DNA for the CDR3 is TGCAGCGTTCGGGGGGATGGTGGCTACACCTTC.

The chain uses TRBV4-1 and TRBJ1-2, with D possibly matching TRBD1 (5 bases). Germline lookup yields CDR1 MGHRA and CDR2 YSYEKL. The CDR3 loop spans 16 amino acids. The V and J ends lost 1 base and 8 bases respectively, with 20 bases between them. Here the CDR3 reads CASSQVFLAGREGYTF. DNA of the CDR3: TGCGCCAGCAGCCAAGTCTTCCTGGCGGGGCGCGAAGGCTACACCTTC.

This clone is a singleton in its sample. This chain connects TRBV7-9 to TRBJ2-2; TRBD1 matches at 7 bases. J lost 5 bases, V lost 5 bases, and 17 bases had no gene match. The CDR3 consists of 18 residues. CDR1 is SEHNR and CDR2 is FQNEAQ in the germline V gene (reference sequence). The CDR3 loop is CASSPPLPDRERTGELFF. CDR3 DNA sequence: TGTGCCAGCAGCCCACCTTTACCAGACAGGGAGAGGACCGGGGAGCTGTTTTTT.

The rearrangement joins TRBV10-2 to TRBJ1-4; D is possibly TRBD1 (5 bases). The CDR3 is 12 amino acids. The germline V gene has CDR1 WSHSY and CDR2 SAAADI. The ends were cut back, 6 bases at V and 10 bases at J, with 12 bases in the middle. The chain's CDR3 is CASSQGGVKLFF. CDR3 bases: TGCGCCAGCAGCCAGGGAGGAGTAAAACTGTTTTTT.

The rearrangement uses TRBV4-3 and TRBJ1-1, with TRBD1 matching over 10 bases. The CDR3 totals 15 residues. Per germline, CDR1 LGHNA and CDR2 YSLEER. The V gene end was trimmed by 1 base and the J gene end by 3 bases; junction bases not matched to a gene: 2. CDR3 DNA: TGCGCCAGCAGCCAAGGGACAGGGGGATACACTGAAGCTTTCTTT. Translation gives CASSQGTGGYTEAFF.